The 3 T cell receptor beta chains given below trace back to one sample, sequenced in a study of OX40 agonist ivuxolimab in advanced cancers. This table comes from immunoSEQ multiplex PCR, and its TCRdb copy is limited to in-frame clones, with some not included. The repertoire holds 20,000 or so clones, with over 75% as singletons. Specimen: CD4+ or CD8+ T cells sorted from blood, collected in a trial of the OX40 agonist ivuxolimab. These receptors all stem from an adult with an advanced solid tumor such as melanoma, head and neck, liver or kidney cancer.

This chain uses TRBV7-8 with TRBJ2-2; 11 bases align to TRBD2. Germline values: CDR1 SGHVS, CDR2 FQNEAQ. Trimming at V came to 1 base and at J to 4 bases, leaving 2 bases not matched to a gene. The CDR3 spans 16 residues. The CDR3 protein is CASSLVAGGTTGELFF. CDR3 DNA: TGTGCCAGCAGCTTAGTAGCGGGGGGGACCACCGGGGAGCTGTTTTTT.

V is TRBV6-5 and J is TRBJ2-2, with 7 bases lining up with TRBD1. The CDR3 covers 15 residues. Germline values: CDR1 MNHEY, CDR2 SVGAGI. V trimming: 5 bases; J trimming: 6 bases; junction bases outside the gene matches: 9. CDR3 residues: CASSQTGTEPGELFF. In nucleotides, the CDR3 is TGTGCCAGCAGTCAAACCGGGACAGAGCCCGGGGAGCTGTTTTTT.

The rearrangement joins TRBV6-5 to TRBJ2-2, with D hard to call. Germline V lookup: CDR1 MNHEY, CDR2 SVGAGI. Trimming took 1 base from V and 3 from J, leaving 6 bases between them. CDR3 length: 14 residues. The CDR3: CASSYWPYTGELFF. The DNA of the CDR3 is TGTGCCAGCAGTTACTGGCCTTACACCGGGGAGCTGTTTTTT.